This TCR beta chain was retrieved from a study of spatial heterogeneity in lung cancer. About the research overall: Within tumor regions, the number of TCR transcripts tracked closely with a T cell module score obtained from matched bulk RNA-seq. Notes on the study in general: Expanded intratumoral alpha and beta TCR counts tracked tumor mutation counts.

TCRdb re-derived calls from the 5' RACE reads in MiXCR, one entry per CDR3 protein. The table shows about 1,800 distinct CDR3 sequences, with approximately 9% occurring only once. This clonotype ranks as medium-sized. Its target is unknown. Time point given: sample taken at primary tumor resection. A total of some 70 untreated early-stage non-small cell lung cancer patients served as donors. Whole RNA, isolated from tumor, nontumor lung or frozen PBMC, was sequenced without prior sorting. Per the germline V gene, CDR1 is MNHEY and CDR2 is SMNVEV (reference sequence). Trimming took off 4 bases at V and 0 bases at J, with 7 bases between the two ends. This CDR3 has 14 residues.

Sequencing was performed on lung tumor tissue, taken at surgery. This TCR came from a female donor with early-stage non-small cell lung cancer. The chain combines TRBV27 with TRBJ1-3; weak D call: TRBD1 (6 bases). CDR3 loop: CASSYRASGNTIYF. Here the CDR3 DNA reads TGTGCCAGCAGTTACAGGGCCTCTGGAAACACCATATATTTT.